This T cell receptor beta chain originates from a study of T-cell reconstitution after alpha-beta-depleted transplantation in children. There are many counts of this clonotype. Its specificity is not known. Unique molecular identifiers were incorporated into the prepared TCRbeta library. TCRdb passed the PCR reads through MiXCR, listing each CDR3 protein once. This table has 400,000 to 450,000 distinct CDR3 sequences, 43% appearing once. Study results and caveats: There were reportedly several hundred expanded graft clones from which alpha-beta T cells came about two months after transplant. When one year had passed after transplant, most T-cell counts and diversity came from newly produced T cells. Surviving recipient T cells and thymic progenitors accounted for the high day-60 TCRbeta diversity observed in some patients.

Trimming took 5 bases from V and 5 from J; bases not matched to a gene: 6. The CDR3 loop spans 15 amino acids. Per germline, CDR1 SGHTA and CDR2 FQGTGA. The chain employs TRBV7-3 and TRBJ2-7; 13 bases line up with TRBD2. The receptor was isolated from a girl aged 2-10 years with aplastic anemia, due to receive a stem cell transplant. The sequenced sample was PBMCs, obtained before TCRalphabeta/CD19-depleted stem cell transplant. DNA of the CDR3: TGTGCCAGCAGCCGGACTAGCGGGAGTCACCACGAGCAGTACTTC. Amino acids: CASSRTSGSHHEQYF.